This TCR beta chain was recorded in a study of T cells in Graves' hyperthyroidism and ophthalmopathy. Study at large: Upon initial diagnosis and before any treatment, peripheral blood was collected. General study findings and limits: In validation, the model predicted ophthalmopathy. These predictions came a median about 6.5 months before onset. Blood also showed most of the thyroid clonotypes that were expanded above 0.001. Ophthalmopathy and stable hyperthyroidism were separated by a 13 V-J model.

Amplified regions were TCR beta CDR3 sequences from RNA transcripts. A first-round RT-PCR of the TCR CDR3 used the HTBI primer set. TCRdb ran MiXCR on the multiplex PCR reads and lists one entry per CDR3 protein. This table holds about 250,000 distinct CDR3 sequences, 22% found once. A note on this clonotype: The antigen is not known.

Trimming left V 5 bases short and J 1 base short, with 13 bases between. The CDR3 is 15 amino acids. Germline CDR1 is MNHNS and CDR2 is SASEGT. This TCR came from a young man with Graves' ophthalmopathy. Material for sequencing was blood. The chain couples TRBV6-1 to TRBJ2-3; D unclear. The CDR3 sequence is CASSYHDRGTDTQYF. The DNA of the CDR3 is TGTGCCAGCAGTTATCACGACCGGGGCACAGATACGCAGTATTTT.